This T cell receptor beta chain was retrieved from a study of blood T cell repertoires in COVID-19. Study details: The origin of the acute and convalescent COVID-19 samples was the United States, Italy and Spain. Nucleic acid was either cDNA or gDNA, and it came from T cells, B-cell-depleted T cells, or PBMCs.

CDR1 LGHDT and CDR2 YNNKEL come from the germline V gene (reference sequence). The CDR3 runs 15 residues. Trimming removed 1 base at V and 4 bases at J, with 13 bases between. In the original workflow: Amplification of reference gene primers provided the estimated nucleated cell counts. Sequencing was performed with immunoSEQ multiplex PCR; in TCRdb, only in-frame clones are kept and a portion is missing. V and J calls and clone size are as listed in that table; D and trimming were resolved from the DNA. This sample yields 110,000 or so clones, of which approximately 87% are seen a single time; 3.9% belongs to the top ten.

The source is a man in his fifties or sixties with acute or convalescent COVID-19. The material sequenced was peripheral blood. The chain links TRBV3-1 (or the pseudogene TRBV3-2) to TRBJ2-5, with D hard to call. The CDR3 coding sequence is TGTGCCAGCAGCCAAGGTAGTGGGTCGGGAGAGACCCAGTACTTC. Encoded protein: CASSQGSGSGETQYF.